Listed here are 14 T cell receptor beta chains from one sample, sequenced in a study of control samples from healthy donors and cancer patients. Measured with immunoSEQ multiplex PCR; TCRdb has only the in-frame clones, and not every one. Here the sample spans 100,000 to 150,000 clones, roughly nine tenths being singletons. Material for sequencing was blood. Receptor source: a man younger than 35 in good health.

The gene calls are TRBV7-8 and TRBJ2-3, with D possibly matching TRBD1 (6 bases). The CDR3 sequence is 15 residues long. V was pared by 6 bases and J by 5 bases, with 18 bases between. Looked up from germline, CDR1 is SGHVS and CDR2 is FQNEAQ. CDR3 in DNA: TGTGCCAGCAGAATAAGGGGGAGTGAGGGAGATACGCAGTATTTT. It encodes CASRIRGSEGDTQYF. Variable domain in full (rest from reference TRBV7-8 and TRBJ2-3): GAGVSQSPRYKVAKRGQDVALRCDPISGHVSLFWYQQALGQGPEFLTYFQNEAQLDKSGLPSDRFFAERPEGSVSTLKIQRTQQEDSAVYLCASRIRGSEGDTQYFGPGTRLTVL.

The rearrangement links TRBV25-1 to TRBJ2-7, with D possibly being TRBD2 (5 bases). Trimming stripped 4 bases from V and 3 bases from J, with 10 bases between. The CDR3 consists of 13 residues. Germline lookup yields CDR1 MGHDK and CDR2 SYGVNS. The CDR3 sequence is CASSAAGGYEQYF. Written as DNA, the CDR3 is TGTGCCAGCAGTGCCGCGGGCGGCTACGAGCAGTACTTC.

The V call is TRBV7-2, the J call TRBJ1-5; D remains ambiguous. The CDR3 spans 15 residues. The germline gives CDR1 SGHTA, CDR2 FQGNSA. The ends were cut back, 1 base at V and 1 base at J, with 8 bases in the middle. The CDR3 is CASSLGVLSNQPQHF. Written as DNA, the CDR3 is TGTGCCAGCAGCTTAGGGGTCCTGAGCAATCAGCCCCAGCATTTT.

DNA for the CDR3: TGTGCCAGCAGCTTAGAACCCAGGCGCGCAGATACGCAGTATTTT. Protein product: CASSLEPRRADTQYF. The chain is built from TRBV7-2 and TRBJ2-3, with D unclear. The CDR3 has 15 amino acids. Germline V CDR1 and CDR2: SGHTA, FQGNSA. The V end lost 1 base, the J end lost 4 bases, and 12 bases lay between the germline ends.

This clone has a single count. V usage is TRBV30 and J usage is TRBJ2-3; 7 nucleotides match TRBD2. CDR3 length equals 14 residues. Germline V lookup: CDR1 GTSNPN, CDR2 SVGIG (reference sequence). J lost 2 bases, V lost 0 bases, and 2 bases had no gene match. Here the CDR3 reads CAWSVGLDTDTQYF. In DNA form, the CDR3 reads TGTGCCTGGAGTGTCGGACTAGACACAGATACGCAGTATTTT.

CDR3 DNA sequence: TGTGCCAGCAGCCCGACAGGGAACTATGGCTACACCTTC. It yields the protein CASSPTGNYGYTF. The V gene is TRBV11-1, the J gene TRBJ1-2; 7 bases match TRBD1. The CDR3 extends over 13 amino acids. Germline trimming cut 5 bases from V and 2 bases from J; bases unmatched to any gene: 2. Germline-derived CDR1 and CDR2 are SGHAT and FQDESV (reference sequence).

The rearrangement joins TRBV6-5 to TRBJ1-1, with D hard to call. This CDR3 has 13 residues. Trimming shortened V by 8 bases and J by 0 bases, and 10 bases separated the two germline ends. Germline loops: CDR1 MNHEY, CDR2 SVGAGI. In nucleotides, the CDR3 is TGTGCCAGCCGTCCAGCGGTGAACACTGAAGCTTTCTTT. This sequence encodes CASRPAVNTEAFF.

The chain is built from TRBV7-2 and TRBJ2-7; 10 bases match TRBD2. Germline assignment: CDR1 SGHTA and CDR2 FQGNSA. CDR3 length: 14 amino acids. J lost 4 bases, V lost 8 bases, and 8 bases had no gene match. The CDR3 reads CASGRTSGSYEQYF. The DNA for the CDR3 is TGTGCCAGCGGTCGGACTAGCGGAAGTTACGAGCAGTACTTC.

This chain links TRBV2 with TRBJ2-7; 9 bases agree with TRBD1. V lost 3 bases and J lost 0; bases outside the gene matches: 12. There are 18 residues in the CDR3. Looked up from germline, CDR1 is SNHLY and CDR2 is FYNNEI. The CDR3 sequence: CASSDLKDRDRVSYEQYF. The CDR3 bases are TGTGCCAGCAGTGATCTTAAAGACCGGGACAGGGTCTCCTACGAGCAGTACTTC.

Here the CDR3 reads CASPGAEDRNEQFF. The CDR3 bases are TGTGCCAGCCCGGGAGCGGAGGATCGGAATGAGCAGTTCTTC. V is TRBV13 and J is TRBJ2-1, with D perhaps matching TRBD2 (6 bases). The V gene lost 8 bases and the J gene lost 7 bases, with 18 bases spanning the gap. This CDR3 comprises 14 residues. Germline V CDR1 and CDR2: PRHDT, FYEKMQ (reference sequence).

The chain combines TRBV7-2 with TRBJ2-1; 7 bases map to TRBD1. The germline V gene has CDR1 SGHTA and CDR2 FQGNSA. This CDR3 has 16 amino acids. V lost 1 base to trimming and J lost 7 bases; unmatched junction nucleotides: 10. CDR3 sequence (DNA): TGTGCCAGCAGCTTAGATGGTGCAGGGGGATGGAATGAGCAGTTCTTC. It encodes CASSLDGAGGWNEQFF.

This chain links TRBV11-2 with TRBJ1-3, with D possibly being TRBD1 (5 bases). CDR3 length equals 14 residues. Germline assignment: CDR1 SGHAT and CDR2 FQNNGV. V lost 0 bases to trimming and J lost 7 bases, with 10 bases between them. The CDR3 loop is CASSLEGGRNTIYF. The CDR3 DNA reads as TGTGCCAGCAGCTTAGAGGGGGGTAGGAACACCATATATTTT.

The chain joins TRBV5-1 to TRBJ2-1; D possibly corresponds to TRBD1 (8 bases). Trimming removed 0 bases from V and 6 bases from J, with 13 bases in between. There are 15 residues in the CDR3. CDR1 SGHRS and CDR2 YFSETQ come from the germline V gene. CDR3: CASSLGQGRGNEQFF. The DNA of the CDR3 is TGCGCCAGCAGCTTGGGACAGGGGAGGGGCAATGAGCAGTTCTTC.

In this sample, this clone turned up a few times. The chain uses TRBV7-8 and TRBJ1-1; 8 positions match TRBD1. J gave up 3 bases and V 5 bases, and 5 bases lay outside the gene matches. The CDR3 runs to 14 residues. Per germline, CDR1 SGHVS and CDR2 FQNEAQ. This CDR3 reads CASSMGQADTEAFF. The CDR3 coding sequence is TGTGCCAGCAGCATGGGACAGGCTGACACTGAAGCTTTCTTT.